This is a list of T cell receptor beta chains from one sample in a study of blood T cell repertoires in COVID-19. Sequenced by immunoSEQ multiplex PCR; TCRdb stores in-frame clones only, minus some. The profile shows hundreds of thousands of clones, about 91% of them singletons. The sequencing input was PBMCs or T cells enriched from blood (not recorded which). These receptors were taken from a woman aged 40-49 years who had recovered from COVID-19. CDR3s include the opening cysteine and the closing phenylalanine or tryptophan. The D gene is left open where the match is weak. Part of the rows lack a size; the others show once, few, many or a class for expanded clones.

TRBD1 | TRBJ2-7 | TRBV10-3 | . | CAIYPGQGAHEQYF | TGTGCCATCTACCCGGGTCAGGGGGCCCACGAGCAGTACTTC
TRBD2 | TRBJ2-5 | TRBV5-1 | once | CASSLILAAQETQYF | TGCGCCAGCAGCTTGATCCTAGCGGCCCAAGAGACCCAGTACTTC
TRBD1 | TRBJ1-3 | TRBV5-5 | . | CASSARDRGLTIYF | TGTGCCAGCAGCGCCCGGGACAGGGGGCTTACCATATATTTT
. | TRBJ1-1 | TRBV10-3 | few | CAISERTAGEAFF | TGTGCCATCAGTGAGAGGACAGCTGGTGAAGCTTTCTTT
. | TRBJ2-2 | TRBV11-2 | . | CASSQRVQGGTGELFF | TGTGCCAGCAGCCAAAGGGTACAGGGCGGTACCGGGGAGCTGTTTTTT
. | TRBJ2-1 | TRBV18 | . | CASSPNTWQFF | TGTGCCAGCTCACCTAATACTTGGCAGTTCTTC
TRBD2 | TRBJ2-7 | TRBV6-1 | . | CASSVGLAGGSYEQYF | TGTGCCAGCAGTGTAGGACTAGCGGGGGGCTCCTACGAGCAGTACTTC
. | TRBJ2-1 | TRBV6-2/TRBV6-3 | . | CASSTASYNEQFF | TGTGCCAGCAGCACTGCTTCCTACAATGAGCAGTTCTTC
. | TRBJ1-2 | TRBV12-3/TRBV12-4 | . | CASAREVNYGYTF | TGTGCCAGCGCCCGTGAGGTTAACTATGGCTACACCTTC
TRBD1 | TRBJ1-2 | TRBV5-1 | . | CASSPLTGGSYGYTF | TGCGCCAGCTCGCCCCTGACAGGGGGCAGCTATGGCTACACCTTC
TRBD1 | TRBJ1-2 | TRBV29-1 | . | CSVGRTGGNYGYTF | TGCAGCGTTGGGCGAACAGGGGGAAACTATGGCTACACCTTC
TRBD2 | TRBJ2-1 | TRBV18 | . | CASSLLASGGTDNEQFF | TGTGCCAGCTCACTCCTGGCTAGCGGGGGCACTGACAATGAGCAGTTCTTC
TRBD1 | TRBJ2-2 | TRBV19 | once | CARSDRGQDGELFF | TGTGCCAGGAGCGACAGGGGGCAGGACGGGGAGCTGTTTTTT
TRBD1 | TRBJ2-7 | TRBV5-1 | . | CASTRDRGEQYF | TGCGCCAGCACGCGGGACAGGGGCGAGCAGTACTTC
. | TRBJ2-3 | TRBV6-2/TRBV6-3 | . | CASSYDLARKDTQYF | TGTGCCAGCAGTTACGACCTGGCGCGGAAAGATACGCAGTATTTT
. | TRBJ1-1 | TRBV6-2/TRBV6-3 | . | CASSSPVGTEAFF | TGTGCCAGCAGCTCCCCAGTTGGCACTGAAGCTTTCTTT
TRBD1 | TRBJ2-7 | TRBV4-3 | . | CASSSRQGAYEQYF | TGCGCCAGCAGCTCCCGACAGGGTGCCTACGAGCAGTACTTC
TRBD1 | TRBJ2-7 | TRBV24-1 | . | CATSDSGTGSYEQYF | TGTGCCACCAGTGATTCCGGGACAGGGTCCTACGAGCAGTACTTC
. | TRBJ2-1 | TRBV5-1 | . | CASSLGLVADEQFF | TGCGCCAGCAGCTTGGGACTAGTAGCCGATGAGCAGTTCTTC
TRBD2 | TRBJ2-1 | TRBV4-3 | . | CASSPSGGAYNEQFF | TGCGCCAGCAGCCCTAGCGGGGGGGCCTACAATGAGCAGTTCTTC
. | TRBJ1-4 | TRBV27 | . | CASSWGGTYEKLFF | TGTGCCAGCAGTTGGGGGGGTACCTATGAAAAACTGTTTTTT
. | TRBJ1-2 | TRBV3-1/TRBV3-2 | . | CASSQTGLGYTF | TGTGCCAGCAGCCAAACAGGCCTTGGCTACACCTTC
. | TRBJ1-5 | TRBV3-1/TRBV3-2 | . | CASSQSVNQPQHF | TGTGCCAGCAGCCAGTCGGTAAATCAGCCCCAGCATTTT
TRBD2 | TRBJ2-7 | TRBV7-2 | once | CASSLALSGGSSYEQYF | TGTGCCAGCAGCTTAGCGTTGTCGGGCGGGAGTTCTTACGAGCAGTACTTC
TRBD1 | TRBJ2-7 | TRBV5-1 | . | CASSFRDSGYEQYF | TGCGCCAGCAGCTTTAGGGACAGTGGCTACGAGCAGTACTTC
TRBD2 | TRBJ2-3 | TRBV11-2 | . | CASSSRLAGLDTQYF | TGTGCCAGCAGCTCCAGACTAGCGGGGCTGGATACGCAGTATTTT
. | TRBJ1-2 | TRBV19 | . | CASSIDRSLLTEGSGYTF | TGTGCCAGTAGTATAGATAGAAGCCTTCTGACGGAGGGGTCTGGCTACACCTTC
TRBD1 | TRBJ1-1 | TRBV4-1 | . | CASSQARQGGTEAFF | TGCGCCAGCAGCCAAGCGAGACAGGGGGGGACTGAAGCTTTCTTT
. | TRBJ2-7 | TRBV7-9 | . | CASSGTLLEQYF | TGTGCCAGCAGCGGGACATTGTTGGAGCAGTACTTC
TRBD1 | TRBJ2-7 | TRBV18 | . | CASSPGDRYYEQYF | TGTGCCAGCTCACCCGGGGACAGATACTACGAGCAGTACTTC
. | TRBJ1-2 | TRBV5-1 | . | CASSPRTVDVNYGYTF | TGCGCCAGCAGCCCACGGACAGTTGATGTTAACTATGGCTACACCTTC
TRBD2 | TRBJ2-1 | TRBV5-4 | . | CASSSPTLLADHNEQFF | TGTGCCAGCAGCTCACCGACACTACTAGCGGACCACAATGAGCAGTTCTTC
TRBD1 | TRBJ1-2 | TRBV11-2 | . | CASTSSDRPGHGYTF | TGTGCCAGCACCTCCTCGGACAGGCCGGGCCATGGCTACACCTTC
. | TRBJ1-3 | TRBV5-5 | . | CASSSRTDSGNTIYF | TGTGCCAGCAGCTCCCGGACTGACTCTGGAAACACCATATATTTT
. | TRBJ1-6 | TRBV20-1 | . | CSARDLPRSPLHF | TGCAGTGCTCGTGACCTCCCTCGGTCACCCCTCCACTTT
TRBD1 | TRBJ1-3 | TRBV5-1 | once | CASSSVTGAGNTIYF | TGCGCCAGCAGCAGTGTGACAGGGGCTGGAAACACCATATATTTT
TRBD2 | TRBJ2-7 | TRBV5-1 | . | CASGVGAGDAEQYF | TGCGCCAGCGGGGTGGGAGCGGGAGACGCCGAGCAGTACTTC
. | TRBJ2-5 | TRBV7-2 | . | CASSLIAQQETQYF | TGTGCCAGCAGCTTAATCGCGCAACAAGAGACCCAGTACTTC
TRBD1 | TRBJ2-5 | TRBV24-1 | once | CATSDDREMETQYF | TGTGCCACCAGTGATGACAGGGAAATGGAGACCCAGTACTTC
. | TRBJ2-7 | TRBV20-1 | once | CSARLDYEQYF | TGCAGTGCAAGACTAGACTACGAGCAGTACTTC
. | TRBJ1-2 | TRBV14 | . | CASSQEYGTRFGYTF | TGTGCCAGCAGCCAAGAATATGGCACCCGCTTTGGCTACACCTTC
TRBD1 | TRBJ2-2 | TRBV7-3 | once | CASSGGGGELFF | TGTGCCTCCTCAGGGGGTGGCGGGGAGCTGTTTTTT
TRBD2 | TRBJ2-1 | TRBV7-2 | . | CASSYTSGSNEQFF | TGTGCCAGCAGCTATACTAGCGGGAGTAATGAGCAGTTCTTC
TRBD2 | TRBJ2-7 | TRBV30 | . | CAWSWEGMGYEQYF | TGTGCCTGGAGTTGGGAGGGTATGGGGTACGAGCAGTACTTC
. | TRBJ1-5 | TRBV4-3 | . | CASSQDLSQPQHF | TGCGCCAGCAGCCAAGATCTAAGCCAGCCCCAGCATTTT
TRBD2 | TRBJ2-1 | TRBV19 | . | CASSIGGGDEQFF | TGTGCCAGTAGTATTGGGGGAGGGGATGAGCAGTTCTTC
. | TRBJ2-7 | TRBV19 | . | CASSIRTGSYEQYF | TGTGCCAGTAGTATCCGGACTGGTTCCTACGAGCAGTACTTC
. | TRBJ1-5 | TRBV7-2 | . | CASSYTGQSNQPQHF | TGTGCCAGCAGTTATACAGGGCAGAGCAATCAGCCCCAGCATTTT
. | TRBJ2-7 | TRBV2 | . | CASSVDRGISYEQYF | TGTGCCAGCAGTGTGGACCGGGGTATATCCTACGAGCAGTACTTC
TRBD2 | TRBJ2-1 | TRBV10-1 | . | CASSEEEGPSGSYEQFF | TGCGCCAGCAGTGAGGAGGAGGGGCCTAGCGGGAGCTATGAGCAGTTCTTC
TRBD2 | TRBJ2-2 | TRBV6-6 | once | CASSPREGDGELFF | TGTGCCAGCAGTCCTCGGGAGGGAGACGGGGAGCTGTTTTTT
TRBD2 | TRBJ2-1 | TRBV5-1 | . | CASSPRTSGGNEQFF | TGCGCCAGCAGCCCCCGGACTAGCGGAGGAAATGAGCAGTTCTTC
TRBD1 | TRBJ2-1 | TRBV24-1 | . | CATSDTRTGVHNEQFF | TGTGCCACCAGTGATACAAGGACAGGCGTCCACAATGAGCAGTTCTTC
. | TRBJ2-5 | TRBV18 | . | CASSRTDQETQYF | TGTGCCAGCTCCCGGACAGACCAAGAGACCCAGTACTTC
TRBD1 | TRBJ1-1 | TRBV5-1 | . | CASSAGQYTEAFF | TGCGCCAGCAGCGCGGGACAGTACACTGAAGCTTTCTTT
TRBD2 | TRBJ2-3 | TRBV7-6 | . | CASSLAGLAFSTDTQYF | TGTGCCAGCAGCTTAGCGGGACTAGCGTTTTCCACAGATACGCAGTATTTT
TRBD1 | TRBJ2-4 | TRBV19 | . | CASGPTGEKPKNIQYF | TGTGCCAGTGGGCCGACAGGGGAGAAGCCAAAAAACATTCAGTACTTC
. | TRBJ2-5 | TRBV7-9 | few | CASSHSASITETQYF | TGTGCCAGCAGCCACTCGGCTAGCATTACAGAGACCCAGTACTTC